This T cell receptor (beta chain) was identified during a study of PD-L1 blockade in urothelial cancer. Sequenced by immunoSEQ multiplex PCR; TCRdb stores in-frame clones only, minus some. The sample carries about 100,000 clones, around 93% recorded once. J was trimmed by 0 bases and V by 5 bases; bases with no gene match: 11. Germline V gives CDR1 LNHDA, CDR2 SQIVND (reference sequence). The CDR3 contains 19 residues. The starting material was PBMCs, obtained around atezolizumab (anti-PD-L1) treatment. The J gene is TRBJ2-3, the V gene TRBV19; 13 nucleotides agree with TRBD2. The sequence came from a woman of 80 years or more with urothelial cancer. CDR3 sequence (DNA): TGTGCCAGTAGTCCCCTGCGACTAGCGGGAGGACCTAGCACAGATACGCAGTATTTT. Translating it yields CASSPLRLAGGPSTDTQYF.